Listed here is a single TCR beta chain. Its antigen remains unidentified. TCRdb fed the RT-PCR reads into MiXCR, producing one record per CDR3 protein. In the table there are some 3,300 distinct CDR3 sequences, over 75% of which are singletons. The CDR3 spans 15 residues. Trimming pared 2 bases from V and 5 bases from J, leaving 16 bases between. This sample was included in a study of yellow fever vaccine responses in identical twins. The study's findings and limits: Twins reportedly appeared to share part of their vaccine T cell response while keeping part individual.

This receptor was obtained from a woman aged 18-35 years who received the yellow fever vaccine. The chain combines TRBV23-1 with TRBJ2-7; D is possibly TRBD1 (5 bases). TRBV23-1 is given ORF status, its function remaining uncertain. The sequences come from T cells from blood (PBMCs), unsorted or a sorted subset (not recorded which), collected before or after yellow fever vaccination (not recorded which). CDR3 coding DNA: TGCGCCAGCAGTCAACCCCCGGACAAGAACCACGAGCAGTACTTC. It specifies CASSQPPDKNHEQYF.